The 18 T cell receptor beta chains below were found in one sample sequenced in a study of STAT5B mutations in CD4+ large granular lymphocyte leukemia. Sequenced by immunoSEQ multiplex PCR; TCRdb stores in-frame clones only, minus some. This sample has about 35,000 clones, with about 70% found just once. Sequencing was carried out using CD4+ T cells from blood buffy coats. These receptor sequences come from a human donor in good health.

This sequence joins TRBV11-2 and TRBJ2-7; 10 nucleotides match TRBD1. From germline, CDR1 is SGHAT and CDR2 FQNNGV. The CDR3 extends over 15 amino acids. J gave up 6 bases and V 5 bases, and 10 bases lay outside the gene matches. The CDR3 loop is CASSRTGTGAGEQYF. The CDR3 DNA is TGTGCCAGCAGCCGTACCGGGACAGGGGCAGGCGAGCAGTACTTC.

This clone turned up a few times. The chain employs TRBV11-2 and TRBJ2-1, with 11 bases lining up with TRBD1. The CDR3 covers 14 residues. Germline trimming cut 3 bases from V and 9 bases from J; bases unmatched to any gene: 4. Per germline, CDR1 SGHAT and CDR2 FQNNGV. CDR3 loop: CASSLDRGHGEQFF. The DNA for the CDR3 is TGTGCCAGCAGCTTGGACAGGGGGCATGGTGAGCAGTTCTTC. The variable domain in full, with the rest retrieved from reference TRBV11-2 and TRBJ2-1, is EAGVAQSPRYKIIEKRQSVAFWCNPISGHATLYWYQQILGQGPKLLIQFQNNGVVDDSQLPKDRFSAERLKGVDSTLKIQPAKLEDSAVYLCASSLDRGHGEQFFGPGTRLTVL.

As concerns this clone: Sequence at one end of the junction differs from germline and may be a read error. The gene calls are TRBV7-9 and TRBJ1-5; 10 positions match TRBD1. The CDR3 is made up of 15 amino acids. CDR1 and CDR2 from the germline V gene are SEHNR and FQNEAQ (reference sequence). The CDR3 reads CASSSGTGANRPQHF. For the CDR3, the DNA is TGTGCCAGCAGCTCAGGGACAGGGGCTAATCGGCCCCAGCATTTT.

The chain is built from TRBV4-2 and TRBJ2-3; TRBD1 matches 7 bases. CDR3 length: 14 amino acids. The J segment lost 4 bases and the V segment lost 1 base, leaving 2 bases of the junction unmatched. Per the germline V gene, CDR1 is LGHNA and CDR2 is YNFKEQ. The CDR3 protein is CASSQGGTADTQYF. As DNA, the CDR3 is TGTGCCAGCAGCCAAGGGGGGACAGCAGATACGCAGTATTTT.

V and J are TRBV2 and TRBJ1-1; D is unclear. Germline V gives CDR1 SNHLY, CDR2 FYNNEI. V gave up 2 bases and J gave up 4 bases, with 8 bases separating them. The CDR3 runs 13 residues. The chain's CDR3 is CASSERVTTEAFF. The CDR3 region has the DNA TGTGCCAGCAGTGAACGCGTGACCACTGAAGCTTTCTTT.

CDR3 in amino acids: CASSLKTPGVNTEAFF. The DNA for the CDR3 is TGTGCCAGCAGCTTAAAGACCCCGGGGGTGAACACTGAAGCTTTCTTT. This rearrangement joins TRBV5-4 to TRBJ1-1; a possible D gene is TRBD1 (5 bases). Looked up from germline, CDR1 is SGHNT and CDR2 is YYREEE (reference sequence). The CDR3 totals 16 residues. Deletions cut 2 bases from V and 0 bases from J, with 14 bases between.

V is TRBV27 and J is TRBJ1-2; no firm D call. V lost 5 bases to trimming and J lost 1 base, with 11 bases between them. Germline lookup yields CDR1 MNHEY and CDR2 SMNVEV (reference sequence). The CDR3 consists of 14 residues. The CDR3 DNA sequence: TGTGCCAGCAGTCCCGAAGCCTTTAACTATGGCTACACCTTC. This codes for CASSPEAFNYGYTF.

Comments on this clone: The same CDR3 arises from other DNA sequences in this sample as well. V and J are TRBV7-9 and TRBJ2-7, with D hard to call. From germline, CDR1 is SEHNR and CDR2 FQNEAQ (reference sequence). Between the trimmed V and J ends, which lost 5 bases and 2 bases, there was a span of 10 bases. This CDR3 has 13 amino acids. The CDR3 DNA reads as TGTGCCAGCAGCCCCCGCGGACCCTACGAGCAGTACTTC. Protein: CASSPRGPYEQYF.

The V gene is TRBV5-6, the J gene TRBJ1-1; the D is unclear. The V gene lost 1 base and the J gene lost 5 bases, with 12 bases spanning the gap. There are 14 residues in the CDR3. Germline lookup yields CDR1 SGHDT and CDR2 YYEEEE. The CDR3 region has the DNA TGTGCCAGCAGCTTGCGGTGGGAAGGGACTGAAGCTTTCTTT. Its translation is CASSLRWEGTEAFF. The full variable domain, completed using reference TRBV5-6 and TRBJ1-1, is DAGVTQSPTHLIKTRGQQVTLRCSPKSGHDTVSWYQQALGQGPQFIFQYYEEEERQRGNFPDRFSGHQFPNYSSELNVNALLLGDSALYLCASSLRWEGTEAFFGQGTRLTVV.

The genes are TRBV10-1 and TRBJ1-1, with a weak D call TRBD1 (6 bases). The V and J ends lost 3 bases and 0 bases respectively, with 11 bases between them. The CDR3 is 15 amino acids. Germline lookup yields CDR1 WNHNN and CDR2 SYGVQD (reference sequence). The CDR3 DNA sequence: TGCGCCAGCAGTGACCCTCGGACAGTGAACACTGAAGCTTTCTTT. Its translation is CASSDPRTVNTEAFF.

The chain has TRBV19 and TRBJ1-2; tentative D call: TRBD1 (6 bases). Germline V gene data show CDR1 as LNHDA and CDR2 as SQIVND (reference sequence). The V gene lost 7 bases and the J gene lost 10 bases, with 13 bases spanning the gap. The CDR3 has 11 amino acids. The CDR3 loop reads CASTGGSYYTF. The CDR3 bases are TGTGCCAGTACGGGGGGCAGCTACTACACCTTC.

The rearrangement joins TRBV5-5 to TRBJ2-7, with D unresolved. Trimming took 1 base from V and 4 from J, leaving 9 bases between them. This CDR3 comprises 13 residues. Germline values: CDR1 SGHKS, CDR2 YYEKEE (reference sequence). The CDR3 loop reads CASSLNPGYEQYF. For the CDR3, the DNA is TGTGCCAGCAGCTTGAACCCTGGTTACGAGCAGTACTTC.

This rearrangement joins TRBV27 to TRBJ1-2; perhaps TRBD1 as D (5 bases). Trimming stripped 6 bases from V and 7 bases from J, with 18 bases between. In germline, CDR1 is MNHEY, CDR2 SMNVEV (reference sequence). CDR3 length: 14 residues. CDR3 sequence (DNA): TGTGCCAGCAGCCCCTCCAGGGTAGGAGGTGGCTACACCTTC. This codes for CASSPSRVGGGYTF.

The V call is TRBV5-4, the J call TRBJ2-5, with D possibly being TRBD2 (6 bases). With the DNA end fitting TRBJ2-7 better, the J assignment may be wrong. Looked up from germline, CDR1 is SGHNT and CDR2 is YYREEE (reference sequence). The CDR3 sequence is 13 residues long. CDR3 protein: CASSNGGFYEQYF. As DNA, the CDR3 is TGTGCCAGCAGCAATGGAGGGTTCTACGAGCAGTACTTC.

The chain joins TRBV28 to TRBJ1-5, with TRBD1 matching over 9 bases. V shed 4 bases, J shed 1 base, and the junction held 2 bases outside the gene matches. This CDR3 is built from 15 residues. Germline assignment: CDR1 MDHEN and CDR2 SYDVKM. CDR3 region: CASSSGTGSNQPQHF. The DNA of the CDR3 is TGTGCCAGCAGTTCAGGGACAGGGAGCAATCAGCCCCAGCATTTT.

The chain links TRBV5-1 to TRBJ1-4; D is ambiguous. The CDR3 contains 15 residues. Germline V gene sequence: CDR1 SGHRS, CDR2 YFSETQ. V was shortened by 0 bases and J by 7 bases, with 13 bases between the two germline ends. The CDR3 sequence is CASSLGGIISEKLFF. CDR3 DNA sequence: TGCGCCAGCAGCTTGGGAGGTATTATAAGTGAAAAACTGTTTTTT.

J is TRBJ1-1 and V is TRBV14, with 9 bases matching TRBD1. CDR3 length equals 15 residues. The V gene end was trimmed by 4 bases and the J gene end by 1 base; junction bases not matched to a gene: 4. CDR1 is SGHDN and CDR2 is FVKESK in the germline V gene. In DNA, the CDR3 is TGTGCCAGCAGCCGAAGGACAGGGGCGAACACTGAAGCTTTCTTT. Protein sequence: CASSRRTGANTEAFF.

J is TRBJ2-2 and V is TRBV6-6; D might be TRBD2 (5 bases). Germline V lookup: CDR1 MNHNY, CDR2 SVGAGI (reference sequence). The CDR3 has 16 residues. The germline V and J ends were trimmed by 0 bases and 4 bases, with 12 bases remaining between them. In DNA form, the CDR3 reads TGTGCCAGCAGTTACTCACGAGGGCCGGGCACCGGGGAGCTGTTTTTT. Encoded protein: CASSYSRGPGTGELFF.